The 9 T cell receptor beta chains given below trace back to one sample, sequenced in a study of blood T cells in healthy people across ages. Through a sample-barcoded 5' primer and a J-beta primer mix, a second PCR was run for roughly 6 to 12 cycles. TCRdb called the 5' RACE reads again in MiXCR, with one record for every CDR3 protein. Altogether approximately 1.5 million distinct CDR3 sequences are present, roughly 43% being singletons, with the ten largest covering about 4%. Sequences were obtained from blood. The receptors derive from a woman between 18 and 29 years old in good health.

The chain joins TRBV6-2 or TRBV6-3 to TRBJ2-5; the match to TRBD2 covers 12 bases. This CDR3 region has 16 residues. Germline CDR1 reads MNHEY; CDR2 reads SVGEGT. V lost 7 bases to trimming and J lost 3 bases; unmatched junction nucleotides: 9. CDR3 sequence: CASTGLAGRREETQYF. The CDR3 DNA follows: TGTGCCAGCACCGGACTAGCGGGGAGGCGTGAAGAGACCCAGTACTTC.

CDR3 coding DNA: TGTGCCAGCAGTCAACAGGGGACCCTGAGCGCTTTCTTT. Its translation is CASSQQGTLSAFF. V and J are TRBV6-6 and TRBJ1-1, with TRBD1 matching 7 bases. The CDR3 has 13 amino acids. The germline CDR1 and CDR2 sequences are MNHNY and SVGAGI (reference sequence). V trimming: 5 bases; J trimming: 11 bases; junction bases outside the gene matches: 11.

This clonotype came up a few times. This sequence joins TRBV9 and TRBJ2-5; unclear D gene. The CDR3 has 14 residues. Germline CDR1 SGDLS, CDR2 YYNGEE. V lost 1 base and J 4 bases, leaving 11 bases between the germline ends. The CDR3 sequence: CASSVSVPGETQYF. As DNA, the CDR3 is TGTGCCAGCAGCGTAAGCGTCCCGGGAGAGACCCAGTACTTC.

The chain links TRBV29-1 to TRBJ2-5; no definite D call. Germline V lookup: CDR1 SQVTM, CDR2 ANQGSEA. The CDR3 runs 14 residues. Trimming took off 4 bases at V and 0 bases at J, with 12 bases between the two ends. The CDR3 DNA reads TGCAGCGTTGGTGGAAAAGCTTACCAAGAGACCCAGTACTTC. Its translation is CSVGGKAYQETQYF.

V usage is TRBV21-1 and J usage is TRBJ2-1; the table's D call TRBD1 went unverified against the DNA. TRBV21-1 counts as a pseudogene. This CDR3 is built from 17 residues. The CDR3 here is CASSKGSPASSYNEQFF. Written as DNA, the CDR3 is TGTGCCAGCAGCAAAGGGAGCCCGGCCTCCTCCTACAATGAGCAGTTCTTC.

The V and J genes are TRBV7-3 and TRBJ2-2, with TRBD2 as a possible D gene (5 bases). The germline V and J ends were trimmed by 3 bases and 5 bases, with 10 bases remaining between them. This CDR3 has 14 amino acids. Germline-derived CDR1 and CDR2 are SGHTA and FQGTGA. The CDR3 region has the DNA TGTGCCAGCAGCTTGGGAGTCCGGACCGGGGAGCTGTTTTTT. It translates to CASSLGVRTGELFF.

This rearrangement joins TRBV24-1 to TRBJ2-3, with D unresolved. V was cut by 5 bases and J by 2 bases, with 7 bases left in between. CDR3 length: 13 amino acids. From germline, CDR1 is KGHDR and CDR2 SFDVKD. CDR3 coding DNA: TGTGCCACCAGTGTTAGCCACACAGATACGCAGTATTTT. Translating it yields CATSVSHTDTQYF.

A few counts support this clonotype. The gene calls are TRBV9 and TRBJ2-1; D gene uncertain. The CDR3 has 17 amino acids. CDR1 is SGDLS, CDR2 YYNGEE, per germline. The V end was cut by 3 bases, the J end by 2 bases, with 18 bases between. This chain's CDR3 is CASSASSRRPAYNEQFF. CDR3 DNA sequence: TGTGCCAGCAGCGCTTCCTCTCGGCGCCCCGCCTACAATGAGCAGTTCTTC.

The chain uses TRBV27 and TRBJ2-1, with 9 nucleotides matching TRBD2. The CDR3 covers 16 residues. V gave up 5 bases and J gave up 2 bases; unmatched junction bases: 7. CDR1 and CDR2 from the germline V gene are MNHEY and SMNVEV (reference sequence). The CDR3 here is CASSPAGGPTYNEQFF. Written as DNA, the CDR3 is TGTGCCAGCAGTCCCGCGGGAGGGCCTACCTACAATGAGCAGTTCTTC.